The 19 T cell receptor beta chains listed next were all sequenced from one sample in a study of T cell changes during pregnancy in multiple sclerosis. The table came from immunoSEQ multiplex PCR; TCRdb's copy has only in-frame clones and leaves some out. Among about 40,000 clones listed, about 90% were seen once. This specimen was CD4+ T cells from peripheral blood mononuclear cells, taken before pregnancy. These receptors were obtained from a female donor with multiple sclerosis, enrolled in a pregnancy study.

CDR3 DNA sequence: TGTGCCAGCAGTTCCCTGGCGGTCAATCAGCCCCAGCATTTT. Its protein product is CASSSLAVNQPQHF. The V and J genes are TRBV6-5 and TRBJ1-5, with no clear D. Germline V gene lookup returns CDR1 MNHEY and CDR2 SVGAGI. The CDR3 loop spans 14 amino acids. The V end was cut by 4 bases, the J end by 3 bases, with 10 bases between.

In regard to this clone: This CDR3 is also generated by other DNA sequences in the sample. The rearrangement joins TRBV18 to TRBJ1-1; a possible D gene is TRBD1 (6 bases). The CDR3 is 17 amino acids. The germline gives CDR1 KGHSH, CDR2 LQKENI. Trimming stripped 3 bases from V and 4 bases from J, with 21 bases between. The CDR3 DNA reads as TGTGCCAGCTCACCTCTCTCCATAACAGGGTCGGGCACTGAAGCTTTCTTT. This encodes CASSPLSITGSGTEAFF.

The chain couples TRBV5-5 to TRBJ1-2; 8 positions match TRBD1. The J segment lost 4 bases and the V segment lost 5 bases, leaving 10 bases of the junction unmatched. From germline, CDR1 is SGHKS and CDR2 YYEKEE (reference sequence). The length of the CDR3 is 15 residues. The CDR3 reads CASSRSGGAGYGYTF. The CDR3 DNA sequence: TGTGCCAGCAGTCGGTCAGGGGGCGCTGGCTATGGCTACACCTTC.

The rearrangement joins TRBV4-3 to TRBJ1-1; D unresolved. The germline V and J ends were trimmed by 1 base and 4 bases, with 13 bases remaining between them. The CDR3 length is 15 residues. The V gene's germline CDR1 is LGHNA and CDR2 YSLEER. The CDR3 nucleotides are TGCGCCAGCAGCCAAGGTATAAGTGCGAGCACTGAAGCTTTCTTT. Encoded protein: CASSQGISASTEAFF.

The J gene is TRBJ2-1, the V gene TRBV4-1; 12 bases match TRBD2. The germline V gene has CDR1 MGHRA and CDR2 YSYEKL. CDR3 length: 15 amino acids. J lost 9 bases, V lost 5 bases, and 8 bases had no gene match. This CDR3 reads CASSDSSGGAGEQFF. In DNA form, the CDR3 reads TGCGCCAGCAGCGATTCTAGCGGGGGGGCCGGTGAGCAGTTCTTC.

The chain joins TRBV2 to TRBJ2-5, with a tentative D call TRBD2 (7 bases). Germline V gene lookup returns CDR1 SNHLY and CDR2 FYNNEI. Trimming took 2 bases from V and 1 from J, leaving 20 bases between them. This CDR3 has 18 residues. CDR3 DNA sequence: TGTGCCAGCAGTGAAAAAGGGGGGGCAGGGGCCAGCCAAGAGACCCAGTACTTC. Translating gives CASSEKGGAGASQETQYF.

The rearrangement joins TRBV2 to TRBJ1-4, with TRBD1 as a possible D gene (5 bases). The length of the CDR3 is 14 residues. The V gene's germline CDR1 is SNHLY and CDR2 FYNNEI. Deletions cut 7 bases from V and 5 bases from J, with 14 bases between. DNA for the CDR3: TGTGCCAGCACGGATCTCAGGGCGAATGAAAAACTGTTTTTT. Translated, it gives CASTDLRANEKLFF.

This chain joins TRBV6-5 and TRBJ2-7; 7 nucleotides agree with TRBD1. Losses at the gene ends were 4 bases for V and 5 bases for J; bases not matched to a gene: 8. This CDR3 contains 14 residues. Germline CDR1 and CDR2: MNHEY and SVGAGI. CDR3 DNA: TGTGCCAGCAGTTCTGACAGGGCGTCAGACGAGCAGTACTTC. This encodes CASSSDRASDEQYF.

Here the CDR3 DNA reads TGTGCCAGCAGTTACCAGACAGGGTATCGGAATGAGCAGTTCTTC. It encodes CASSYQTGYRNEQFF. This chain uses TRBV6-5 with TRBJ2-1, with 7 bases fitting TRBD1. The CDR3 is 15 amino acids. Trimming took 2 bases from V and 7 from J; bases not matched to a gene: 8. CDR1 is MNHEY and CDR2 is SVGAGI in the germline V gene.

The chain carries TRBV7-8 and TRBJ1-1, with 7 bases matching TRBD1. V lost 5 bases to trimming and J lost 3 bases; unmatched junction nucleotides: 15. There are 17 residues in the CDR3. CDR1 is SGHVS, CDR2 FQNEAQ, per germline. DNA of the CDR3: TGTGCCAGCAGCCCACACAGGGGTTTGAGGGCGGACACTGAAGCTTTCTTT. Translation: CASSPHRGLRADTEAFF.

V gene TRBV7-9 combines with J gene TRBJ2-7; TRBD1 agrees at 7 bases. Trimming at V came to 1 base and at J to 3 bases, leaving 6 bases not matched to a gene. Germline assignment: CDR1 SEHNR and CDR2 FQNEAQ (reference sequence). This CDR3 region has 15 residues. The CDR3 DNA is TGTGCCAGCAGCTTAGGGTCGACAGGGTACTACGAGCAGTACTTC. Its translation: CASSLGSTGYYEQYF.

This rearrangement joins TRBV30 to TRBJ1-2; perhaps TRBD1 as D (6 bases). Trimming pared 6 bases from V and 3 bases from J, leaving 11 bases between. The V gene's germline CDR1 is GTSNPN and CDR2 SVGIG (reference sequence). There are 12 residues in the CDR3. CDR3 sequence reads: CACSQGDYGYTF. The CDR3 DNA is TGTGCCTGCTCACAGGGTGACTATGGCTACACCTTC.

The chain links TRBV10-3 to TRBJ1-4; 7 bases align to TRBD1. Germline assignment: CDR1 ENHRY and CDR2 SYGVKD. The CDR3 runs 15 residues. J was trimmed by 1 base and V by 4 bases; bases with no gene match: 3. The CDR3 DNA is TGTGCCATCAGTGGTAGACAGGGAACTAATGAAAAACTGTTTTTT. It yields the protein CAISGRQGTNEKLFF.

This chain links TRBV5-1 with TRBJ2-1, with 16 bases identical to TRBD2. CDR3 length equals 17 residues. The V gene end was trimmed by 4 bases and the J gene end by 2 bases; junction bases not matched to a gene: 3. CDR1 and CDR2 (germline): SGHRS, YFSETQ. The CDR3 loop reads CASSRGLAGGAYNEQFF. CDR3 nucleotides: TGCGCCAGCAGCCGGGGACTAGCGGGGGGGGCCTACAATGAGCAGTTCTTC.

V gene TRBV28 combines with J gene TRBJ1-3; 11 nucleotides line up with TRBD1. The ends lost 6 bases at V and 8 bases at J; junction bases unmatched: 3. CDR3 length: 13 residues. Germline CDR1 is MDHEN and CDR2 is SYDVKM. The CDR3 sequence: CASSRDRGDTIYF. The CDR3 region has the DNA TGTGCCAGCAGCAGGGACAGGGGGGACACCATATATTTT.

The chain combines TRBV2 with TRBJ2-5; D is uncertain. This CDR3 has 13 residues. Trimming removed 9 bases from V and 5 bases from J, with 16 bases in between. The germline V gene has CDR1 SNHLY and CDR2 FYNNEI. Written as DNA, the CDR3 is TGTGCCAGTGGGCCCCTAATGGTGGAGACCCAGTACTTC. This codes for CASGPLMVETQYF.

The chain joins TRBV28 to TRBJ1-2, with TRBD1 matching 7 bases. Germline CDR1 reads MDHEN; CDR2 reads SYDVKM. The CDR3 totals 13 residues. Losses at the gene ends were 4 bases for V and 4 bases for J; bases not matched to a gene: 3. The CDR3: CASSSRQGYGYTF. In nucleotides, the CDR3 is TGTGCCAGCAGTTCCCGACAGGGCTATGGCTACACCTTC.

The chain couples TRBV4-1 to TRBJ2-7, with no clear D. The CDR3 contains 14 residues. The germline V gene has CDR1 MGHRA and CDR2 YSYEKL. V lost 4 bases and J 0 bases, leaving 10 bases between the germline ends. CDR3 region: CASSRQVNSYEQYF. The CDR3 bases are TGCGCCAGCAGCCGGCAGGTCAACTCCTACGAGCAGTACTTC.

This clone was seen only once. The chain combines TRBV5-6 with TRBJ2-7; tentative D call: TRBD2 (6 bases). Trimming shortened V by 0 bases and J by 4 bases, and 8 bases separated the two germline ends. The CDR3 has 13 amino acids. Germline lookup yields CDR1 SGHDT and CDR2 YYEEEE. The CDR3 sequence is CASSLGDLYEQYF. CDR3 coding DNA: TGTGCCAGCAGCTTGGGGGACTTGTACGAGCAGTACTTC.